The clone carrying this TCR beta chain was observed a few times. Its antigen is unidentified. Germline DNA was also extracted, and blood RNA was taken from unsorted whole blood. Synthesis of TCR beta cDNA was carried out from 500 ng total RNA with a constant-region primer. Nested multiplex PCR, run for three rounds with slightly modified ARM-PCR, yielded TCR beta libraries. TCRdb ran MiXCR on the multiplex PCR reads and lists one entry per CDR3 protein. Of approximately 300,000 distinct CDR3 sequences listed, approximately 60% are singletons. This entry belongs to a study of tumor-infiltrating lymphocytes in primary liver carcinoma. The wider study: Subjects consisted of male and female patients aged 30 to 69 years.

Findings of the study overall: Lesser overlap characterized tumor-adjacent and tumor-blood pairs relative to tumor region pairs.

The specimen sequenced was peripheral blood. The TCR was taken from a man aged 40-55 years with primary liver carcinoma and hepatitis B virus infection.

The CDR3 loop is CASSPTGQGEDTQYF. The CDR3 DNA follows: TGTGCCAGCAGCCCTACCGGACAGGGCGAGGATACGCAGTATTTT. The genes are TRBV28 and TRBJ2-3, with 8 nucleotides matching TRBD1. The V gene end was trimmed by 6 bases and the J gene end by 6 bases; junction bases not matched to a gene: 11. This CDR3 region has 15 residues. CDR1 and CDR2 from the germline V gene are MDHEN and SYDVKM.